This T cell receptor (beta chain) was identified during a study of blood T cells in healthy people across ages. Study-wide points: Per million T cells, TCR beta diversity dropped about linearly as age rose.

Each donor was a healthy Caucasian individual from Russia, aged about 6 to 100. The draw of peripheral blood yielded about 9.4 milliliters from each donor. PCR was performed a second time for 7 to 11 cycles using a sample-barcoded 5' primer and a J-beta primer mix. Individual samples furnished no less than 3 million CDR3-containing paired-end reads apiece. MiXCR, applied by TCRdb to the 5' RACE reads, yields one record per CDR3 protein. The table includes 1.5 million or so distinct CDR3 sequences, around 40% detected once. In regard to this clonotype: Its antigen is as yet unknown.

This TCR came from a woman under 30 in good health. Sequenced sample: blood.

The CDR3 spells CASSLALRTGGGYTF. In DNA form, the CDR3 reads TGTGCCAGCAGCTTAGCGCTCAGGACAGGGGGTGGCTACACCTTC. V is TRBV7-2 and J is TRBJ1-2, with TRBD1 matching over 10 bases. V gave up 0 bases and J gave up 7 bases; unmatched junction bases: 5. The CDR3 is 15 amino acids. CDR1 is SGHTA, CDR2 FQGNSA, per germline.